This T cell receptor beta chain was sequenced in a study of tumor and adjacent non-tumor tissue in lung cancer. Three rounds of nested PCR, following a modified ARM-PCR protocol, produced the TCRbeta library. A single record per CDR3 protein comes from TCRdb applying MiXCR to the multiplex PCR reads. The table records about 80,000 distinct CDR3 sequences, 65% to 85% of them present only once. This CDR3 has 14 amino acids. CDR1 is MNHNS, CDR2 SASEGT, per germline. Trimming left V 3 bases short and J 2 bases short, with 10 bases between. The template was RNA from unsorted bulk tissue. The normal lung tissue was taken more than 3 cm from the tumor edge. Newly diagnosed lung cancer patients had thoracic surgery in China, August–late 2014, without prior chemotherapy. This clonotype was counted at least ten times.

The sequence came from a man aged 60 to 75 with non-small cell lung cancer. The chain couples TRBV6-1 to TRBJ2-5; perhaps TRBD1 as D (6 bases). The sequenced sample consisted of distant non-tumor lung tissue. The CDR3 loop reads CASSEHQGQETQYF. Here the CDR3 DNA reads TGTGCCAGCAGTGAGCACCAGGGGCAAGAGACCCAGTACTTC.